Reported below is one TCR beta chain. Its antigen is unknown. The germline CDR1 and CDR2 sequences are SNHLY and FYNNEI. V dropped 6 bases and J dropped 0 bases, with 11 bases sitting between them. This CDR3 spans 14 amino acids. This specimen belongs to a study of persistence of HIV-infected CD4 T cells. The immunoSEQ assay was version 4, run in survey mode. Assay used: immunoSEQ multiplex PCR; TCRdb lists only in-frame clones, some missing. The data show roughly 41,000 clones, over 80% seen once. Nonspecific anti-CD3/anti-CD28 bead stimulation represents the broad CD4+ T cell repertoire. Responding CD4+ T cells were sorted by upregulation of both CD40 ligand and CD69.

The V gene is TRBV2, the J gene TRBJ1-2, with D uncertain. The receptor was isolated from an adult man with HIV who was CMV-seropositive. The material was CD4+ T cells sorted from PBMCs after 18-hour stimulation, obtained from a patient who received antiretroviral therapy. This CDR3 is CASRVDIANYGYTF. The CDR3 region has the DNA TGTGCCAGCAGGGTAGACATCGCTAACTATGGCTACACCTTC.